These T cell receptor beta chains were read from a single sample in a study of cytomegalovirus exposure and HLA in healthy donors. Profiling relied on immunoSEQ multiplex PCR, and the TCRdb table lists in-frame clones only, not all of them. The sample lists 90,000 to 100,000 clones, about three quarters occurring once. The sequenced material came from PBMCs. These receptors were taken from a man aged 35-49 years in good health and CMV-seropositive. CDR3s include the opening cysteine and the closing phenylalanine or tryptophan.

V gene: TRBV29-1
J gene: TRBJ2-5
CDR3 protein: CSVEGDSRWEYF

V gene: TRBV18
J gene: TRBJ1-1
CDR3 protein: CASSPQGAGNTEAFF

V gene: TRBV11-2
J gene: TRBJ2-7
CDR3 protein: CASSRSGAYEQYF

V gene: TRBV2
J gene: TRBJ2-1
CDR3 protein: CASSQLNPTGPHEQFF

V gene: TRBV18
J gene: TRBJ1-3
CDR3 protein: CASSPRQGATGNTIYF

V gene: TRBV6-5
J gene: TRBJ1-5
CDR3 protein: CASSYKLGGHQPQHF

V gene: TRBV11-2
J gene: TRBJ2-3
CDR3 protein: CASSLDRDTQYF

V gene: TRBV19
J gene: TRBJ1-5
CDR3 protein: CASGQGHGQPQHF

V gene: TRBV6-6
J gene: TRBJ1-2
CDR3 protein: CASSYQDRPGYTF

V gene: TRBV29-1
J gene: TRBJ2-3
CDR3 protein: CSSRLGDTQYF

V gene: TRBV7-3
J gene: TRBJ2-2
CDR3 protein: CASAPEGRTGELFF

V gene: TRBV7-6
J gene: TRBJ2-7
CDR3 protein: CASSLETGSKTSYEQYF

V gene: TRBV2
J gene: TRBJ1-1
CDR3 protein: CASSEAAGKGAAEAFF

V gene: TRBV9
J gene: TRBJ2-2
CDR3 protein: CASSVGTGSTGELFF

V gene: TRBV5-1
J gene: -
CDR3 protein: CASSLPPAGTVRSSYEQYF

V gene: TRBV27
J gene: TRBJ1-2
CDR3 protein: CASMSGDRLNYGYTF

V gene: TRBV18
J gene: TRBJ2-7
CDR3 protein: CASSPRSESYEQYF

V gene: TRBV27
J gene: TRBJ2-1
CDR3 protein: CASSLEGLARDEQFF

V gene: TRBV6-1
J gene: TRBJ2-7
CDR3 protein: CASSEFPAGPAGPYEQYF

V gene: TRBV27
J gene: TRBJ1-1
CDR3 protein: CASSRPGTGNTEAFF

V gene: TRBV11-3
J gene: TRBJ1-5
CDR3 protein: CASSRLTGNQPQHF

V gene: TRBV29-1
J gene: TRBJ1-1
CDR3 protein: CSGGQLNTEAFF

V gene: TRBV5-4
J gene: TRBJ1-6
CDR3 protein: CASSLGQGASYNSPLHF

V gene: TRBV2
J gene: TRBJ2-1
CDR3 protein: CASSEHRGVPYNEQFF

V gene: TRBV6-1
J gene: TRBJ2-7
CDR3 protein: CASSDRTRRYYEQYF

V gene: TRBV2
J gene: TRBJ2-7
CDR3 protein: CASGAGWVSYEQYF

V gene: TRBV9
J gene: TRBJ2-1
CDR3 protein: CASSVGLGQGNNEQFF

V gene: TRBV5-5
J gene: TRBJ2-3
CDR3 protein: CASSWRRGGPDTQYF

V gene: TRBV11-2
J gene: TRBJ2-3
CDR3 protein: CASSLGGRVNTQYF

V gene: TRBV5-6
J gene: TRBJ2-2
CDR3 protein: CAGRRPGQGSGELFF

V gene: TRBV6-5
J gene: TRBJ2-5
CDR3 protein: CASSPQGGRETQYF

V gene: TRBV29-1
J gene: TRBJ2-7
CDR3 protein: CSVATSGRPFF

V gene: TRBV5-1
J gene: TRBJ2-2
CDR3 protein: CASSQGTSGFTGELFF